This T cell receptor (beta chain) is drawn from a study of technical replicates of blood from a handful of donors. Trimming removed 8 bases at V and 4 bases at J, with 17 bases between. This CDR3 comprises 14 residues. Germline lookup yields CDR1 MGHDK and CDR2 SYGVNS. TCRdb keeps only in-frame clones here, not all; method: immunoSEQ multiplex PCR. This sample has more than 90,000 clones, with around 96% found just once. The TCR originated in a human donor in good health. Sequences were obtained from T cells isolated from PBMCs. The chain employs TRBV25-1 and TRBJ1-1; D possibly corresponds to TRBD1 (6 bases). The CDR3 is CASRVGGAPTEAFF. CDR3 nucleotide sequence: TGTGCCAGCCGTGTAGGGGGGGCTCCCACTGAAGCTTTCTTT.